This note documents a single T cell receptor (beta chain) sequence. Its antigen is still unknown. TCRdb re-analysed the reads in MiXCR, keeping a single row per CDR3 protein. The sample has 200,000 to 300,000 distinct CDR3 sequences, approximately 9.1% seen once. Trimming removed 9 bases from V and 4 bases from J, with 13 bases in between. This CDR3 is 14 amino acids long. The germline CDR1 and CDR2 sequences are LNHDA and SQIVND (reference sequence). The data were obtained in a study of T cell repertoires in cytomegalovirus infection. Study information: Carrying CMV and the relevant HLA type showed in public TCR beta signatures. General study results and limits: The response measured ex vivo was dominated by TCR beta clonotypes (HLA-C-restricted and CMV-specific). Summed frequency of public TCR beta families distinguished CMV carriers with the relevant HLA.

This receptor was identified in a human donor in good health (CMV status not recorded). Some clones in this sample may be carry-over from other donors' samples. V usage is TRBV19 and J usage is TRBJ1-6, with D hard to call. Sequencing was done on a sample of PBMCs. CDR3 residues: CASQLRSYNSPLHF. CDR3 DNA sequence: TGTGCCAGCCAATTACGCTCATATAATTCACCCCTCCACTTT.